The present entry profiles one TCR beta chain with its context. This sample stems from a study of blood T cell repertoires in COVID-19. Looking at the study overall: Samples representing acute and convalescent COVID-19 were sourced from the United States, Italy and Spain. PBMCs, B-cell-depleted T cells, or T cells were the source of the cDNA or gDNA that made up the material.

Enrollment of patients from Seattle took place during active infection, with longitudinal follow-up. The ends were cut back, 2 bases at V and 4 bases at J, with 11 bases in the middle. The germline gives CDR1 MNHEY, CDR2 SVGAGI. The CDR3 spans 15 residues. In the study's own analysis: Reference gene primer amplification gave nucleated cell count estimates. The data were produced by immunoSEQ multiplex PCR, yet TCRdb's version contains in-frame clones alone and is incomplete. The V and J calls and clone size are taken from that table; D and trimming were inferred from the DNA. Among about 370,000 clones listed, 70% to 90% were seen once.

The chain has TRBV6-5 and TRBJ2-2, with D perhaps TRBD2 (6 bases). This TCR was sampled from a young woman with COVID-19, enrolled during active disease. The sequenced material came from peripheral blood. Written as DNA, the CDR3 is TGTGCCAGCAGTTACGGGCAGGAGGGCACCGGGGAGCTGTTTTTT. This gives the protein CASSYGQEGTGELFF.